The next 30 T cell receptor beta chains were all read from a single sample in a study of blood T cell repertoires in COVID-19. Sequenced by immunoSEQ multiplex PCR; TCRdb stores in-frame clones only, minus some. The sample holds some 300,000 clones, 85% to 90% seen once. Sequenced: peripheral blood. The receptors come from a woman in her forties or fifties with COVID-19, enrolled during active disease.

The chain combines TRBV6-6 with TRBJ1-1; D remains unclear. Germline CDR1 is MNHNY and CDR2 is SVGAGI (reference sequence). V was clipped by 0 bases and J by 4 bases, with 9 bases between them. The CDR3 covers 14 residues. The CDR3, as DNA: TGTGCCAGCAGTTACTCGCCTCTCGGCACTGAAGCTTTCTTT. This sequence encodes CASSYSPLGTEAFF.

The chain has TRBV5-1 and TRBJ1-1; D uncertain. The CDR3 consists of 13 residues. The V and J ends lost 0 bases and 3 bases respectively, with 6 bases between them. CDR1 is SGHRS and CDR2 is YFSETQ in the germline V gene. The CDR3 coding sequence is TGCGCCAGCAGCTTGGGACTAGACACTGAAGCTTTCTTT. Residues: CASSLGLDTEAFF.

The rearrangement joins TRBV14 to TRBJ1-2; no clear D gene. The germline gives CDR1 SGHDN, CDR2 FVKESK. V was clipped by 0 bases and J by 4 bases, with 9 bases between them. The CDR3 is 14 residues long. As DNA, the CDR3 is TGTGCCAGCAGCCAAGACCTCGTGTCCTATGGCTACACCTTC. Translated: CASSQDLVSYGYTF.

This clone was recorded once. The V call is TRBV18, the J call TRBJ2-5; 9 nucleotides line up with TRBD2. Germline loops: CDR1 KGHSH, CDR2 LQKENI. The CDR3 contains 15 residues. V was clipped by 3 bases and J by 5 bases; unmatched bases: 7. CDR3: CASSPMEGLAETQYF. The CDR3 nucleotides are TGTGCCAGCTCACCGATGGAAGGACTAGCGGAGACCCAGTACTTC.

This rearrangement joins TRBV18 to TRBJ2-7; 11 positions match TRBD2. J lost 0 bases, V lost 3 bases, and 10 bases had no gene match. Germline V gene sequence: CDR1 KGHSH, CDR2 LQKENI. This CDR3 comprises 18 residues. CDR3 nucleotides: TGTGCCAGCTCACCCTACGGGCTAGCGGGAGGACTCTCCTACGAGCAGTACTTC. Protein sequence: CASSPYGLAGGLSYEQYF.

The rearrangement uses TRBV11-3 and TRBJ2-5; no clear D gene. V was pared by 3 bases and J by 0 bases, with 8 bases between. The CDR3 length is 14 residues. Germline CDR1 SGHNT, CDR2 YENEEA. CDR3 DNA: TGTGCCAGCAGCTTTAACAGACACCAAGAGACCCAGTACTTC. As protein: CASSFNRHQETQYF.

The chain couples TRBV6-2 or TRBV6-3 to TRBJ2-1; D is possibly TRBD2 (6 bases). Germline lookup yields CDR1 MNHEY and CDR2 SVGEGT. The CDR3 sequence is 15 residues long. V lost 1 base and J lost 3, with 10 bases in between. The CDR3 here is CASSYLIGGYNEQFF. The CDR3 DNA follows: TGTGCCAGCAGTTACTTGATCGGGGGCTACAATGAGCAGTTCTTC.

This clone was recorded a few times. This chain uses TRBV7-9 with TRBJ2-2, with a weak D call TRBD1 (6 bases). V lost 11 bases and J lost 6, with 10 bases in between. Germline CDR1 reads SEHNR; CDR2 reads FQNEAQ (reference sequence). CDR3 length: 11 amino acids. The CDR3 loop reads CAGNRAGELFF. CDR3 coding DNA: TGTGCCGGAAACAGGGCCGGGGAGCTGTTTTTT.

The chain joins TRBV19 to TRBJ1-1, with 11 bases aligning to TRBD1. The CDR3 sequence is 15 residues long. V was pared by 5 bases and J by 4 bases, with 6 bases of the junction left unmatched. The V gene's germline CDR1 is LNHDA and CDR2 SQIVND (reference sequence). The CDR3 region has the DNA TGTGCCAGTAGTTCGGACAGGGGGCAGGTCACTGAAGCTTTCTTT. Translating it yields CASSSDRGQVTEAFF.

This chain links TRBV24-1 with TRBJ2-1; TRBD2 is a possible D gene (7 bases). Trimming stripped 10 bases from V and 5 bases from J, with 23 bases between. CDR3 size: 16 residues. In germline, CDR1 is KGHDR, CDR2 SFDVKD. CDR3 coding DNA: TGTGCCACGGGGGGGGCCTGGCGGGAGAGTGACAATGAGCAGTTCTTC. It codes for CATGGAWRESDNEQFF.

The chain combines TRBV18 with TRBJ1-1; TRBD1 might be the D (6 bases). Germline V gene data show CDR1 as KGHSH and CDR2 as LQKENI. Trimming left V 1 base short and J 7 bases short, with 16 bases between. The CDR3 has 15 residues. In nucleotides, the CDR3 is TGTGCCAGCTCACCACTGGAAAGGGGGTATGTTGAAGCTTTCTTT. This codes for CASSPLERGYVEAFF.

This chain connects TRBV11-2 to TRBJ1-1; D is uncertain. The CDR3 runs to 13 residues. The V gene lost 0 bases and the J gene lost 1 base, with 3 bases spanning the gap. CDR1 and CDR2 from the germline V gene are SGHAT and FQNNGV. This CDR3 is CASSLDRNTEAFF. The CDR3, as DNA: TGTGCCAGCAGCTTAGATAGGAACACTGAAGCTTTCTTT.

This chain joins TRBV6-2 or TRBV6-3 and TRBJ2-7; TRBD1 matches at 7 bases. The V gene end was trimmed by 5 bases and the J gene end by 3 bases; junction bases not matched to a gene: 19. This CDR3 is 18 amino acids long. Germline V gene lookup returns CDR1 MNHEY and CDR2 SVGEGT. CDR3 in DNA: TGTGCCAGCAGTCAACCTTACTACGTGACAGGGATCGACTACGAGCAGTACTTC. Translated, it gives CASSQPYYVTGIDYEQYF.

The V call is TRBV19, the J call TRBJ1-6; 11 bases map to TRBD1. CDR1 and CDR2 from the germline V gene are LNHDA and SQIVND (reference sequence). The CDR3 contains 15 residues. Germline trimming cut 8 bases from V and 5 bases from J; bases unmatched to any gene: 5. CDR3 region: CASEDRGLHNSPLHF. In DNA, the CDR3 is TGTGCCAGTGAGGACAGGGGGCTGCATAATTCACCCCTCCACTTT.

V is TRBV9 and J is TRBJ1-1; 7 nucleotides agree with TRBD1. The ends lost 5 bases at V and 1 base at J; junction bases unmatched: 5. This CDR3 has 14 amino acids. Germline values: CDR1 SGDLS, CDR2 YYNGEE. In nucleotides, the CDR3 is TGTGCCAGCAGAGTCGGGACAGCGAACACTGAAGCTTTCTTT. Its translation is CASRVGTANTEAFF. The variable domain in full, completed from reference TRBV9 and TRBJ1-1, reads DSGVTQTPKHLITATGQRVTLRCSPRSGDLSVYWYQQSLDQGLQFLIQYYNGEERAKGNILERFSAQQFPDLHSELNLSSLELGDSALYFCASRVGTANTEAFFGQGTRLTVV.

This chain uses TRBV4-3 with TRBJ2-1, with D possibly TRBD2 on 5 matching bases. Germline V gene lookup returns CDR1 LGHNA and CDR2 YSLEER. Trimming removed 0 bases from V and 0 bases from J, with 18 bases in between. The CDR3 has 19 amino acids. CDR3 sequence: CASSQESGAGMGSYNEQFF. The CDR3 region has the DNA TGCGCCAGCAGCCAAGAGAGCGGCGCAGGAATGGGCTCCTACAATGAGCAGTTCTTC.

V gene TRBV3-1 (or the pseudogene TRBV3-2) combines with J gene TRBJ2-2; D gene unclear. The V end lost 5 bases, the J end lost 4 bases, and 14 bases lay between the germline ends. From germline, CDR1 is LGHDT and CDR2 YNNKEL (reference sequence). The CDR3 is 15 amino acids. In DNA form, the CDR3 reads TGTGCCAGCAGCATTCAACAGTCCAGCACCGGGGAGCTGTTTTTT. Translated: CASSIQQSSTGELFF.

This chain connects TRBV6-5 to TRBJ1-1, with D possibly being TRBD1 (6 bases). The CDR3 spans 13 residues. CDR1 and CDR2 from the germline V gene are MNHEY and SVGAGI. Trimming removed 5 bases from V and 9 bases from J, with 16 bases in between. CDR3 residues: CASSPGTRRQAFF. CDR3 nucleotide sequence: TGTGCCAGCAGTCCCGGGACAAGACGACAAGCTTTCTTT.

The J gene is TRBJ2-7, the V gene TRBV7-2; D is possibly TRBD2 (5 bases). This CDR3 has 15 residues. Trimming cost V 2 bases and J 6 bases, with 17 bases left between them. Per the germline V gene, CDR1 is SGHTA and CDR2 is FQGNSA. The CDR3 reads CASSLSVASSSEQYF. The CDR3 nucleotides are TGTGCCAGCAGCTTATCGGTCGCTAGCTCGAGCGAGCAGTACTTC.

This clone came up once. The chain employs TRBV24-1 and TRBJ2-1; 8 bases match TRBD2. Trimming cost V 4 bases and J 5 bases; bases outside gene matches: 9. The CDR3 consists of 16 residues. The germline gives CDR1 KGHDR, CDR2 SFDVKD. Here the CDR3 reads CATSDPLGLGNNEQFF. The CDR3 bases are TGTGCCACCAGTGACCCGTTGGGACTAGGGAACAATGAGCAGTTCTTC.

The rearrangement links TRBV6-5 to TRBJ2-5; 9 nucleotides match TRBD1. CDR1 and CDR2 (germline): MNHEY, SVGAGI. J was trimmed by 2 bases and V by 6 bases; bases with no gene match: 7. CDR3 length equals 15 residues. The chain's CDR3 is CASSGQGFKQETQYF. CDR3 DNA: TGTGCCAGCAGCGGACAGGGGTTTAAGCAAGAGACCCAGTACTTC.

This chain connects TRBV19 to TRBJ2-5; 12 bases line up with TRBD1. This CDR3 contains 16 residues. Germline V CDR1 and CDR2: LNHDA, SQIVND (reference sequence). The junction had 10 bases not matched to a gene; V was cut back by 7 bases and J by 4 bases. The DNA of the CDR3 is TGTGCCAGTAAACAATTAGGGACAGGGGGCGGAGAGACCCAGTACTTC. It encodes CASKQLGTGGGETQYF.

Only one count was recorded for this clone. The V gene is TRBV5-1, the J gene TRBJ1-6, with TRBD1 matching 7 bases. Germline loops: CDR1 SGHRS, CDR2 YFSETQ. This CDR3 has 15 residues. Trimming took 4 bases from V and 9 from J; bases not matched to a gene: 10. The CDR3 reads CASSQGDSIGSPLHF. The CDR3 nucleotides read TGCGCCAGCAGCCAAGGGGACAGTATCGGTTCACCCCTCCACTTT.

CDR3: CAISNTSTETQYF. The CDR3 DNA follows: TGTGCCATCAGCAATACTAGTACTGAGACCCAGTACTTC. The chain carries TRBV10-3 and TRBJ2-5; tentative D call: TRBD2 (5 bases). CDR1 is ENHRY and CDR2 is SYGVKD in the germline V gene. This CDR3 region has 13 residues. Trimming removed 6 bases from V and 5 bases from J, with 13 bases in between.

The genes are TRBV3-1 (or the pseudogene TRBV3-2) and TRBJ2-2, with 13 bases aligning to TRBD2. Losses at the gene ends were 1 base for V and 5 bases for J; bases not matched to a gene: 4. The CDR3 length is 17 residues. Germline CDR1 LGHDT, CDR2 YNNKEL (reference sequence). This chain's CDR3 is CASSQARTSGSTGELFF. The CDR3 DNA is TGTGCCAGCAGCCAAGCTCGGACTAGCGGGAGTACCGGGGAGCTGTTTTTT.

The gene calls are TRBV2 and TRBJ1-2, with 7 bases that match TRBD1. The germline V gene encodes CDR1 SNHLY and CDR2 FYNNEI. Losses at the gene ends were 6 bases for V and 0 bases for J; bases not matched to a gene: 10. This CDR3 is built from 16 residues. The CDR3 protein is CASRGTVLIPNYGYTF. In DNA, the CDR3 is TGTGCCAGCAGAGGGACAGTGCTGATTCCTAACTATGGCTACACCTTC. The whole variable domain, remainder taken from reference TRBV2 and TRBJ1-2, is EPEVTQTPSHQVTQMGQEVILRCVPISNHLYFYWYRQILGQKVEFLVSFYNNEISEKSEIFDDQFSVERPDGSNFTLKIRSTKLEDSAMYFCASRGTVLIPNYGYTFGSGTRLTVV.

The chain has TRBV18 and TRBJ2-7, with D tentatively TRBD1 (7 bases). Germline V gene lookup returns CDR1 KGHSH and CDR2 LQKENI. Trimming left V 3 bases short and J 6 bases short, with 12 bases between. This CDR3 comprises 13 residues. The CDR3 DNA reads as TGTGCCAGCTCACCGGCAGGGGGACTCGAGCAGTACTTC. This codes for CASSPAGGLEQYF.

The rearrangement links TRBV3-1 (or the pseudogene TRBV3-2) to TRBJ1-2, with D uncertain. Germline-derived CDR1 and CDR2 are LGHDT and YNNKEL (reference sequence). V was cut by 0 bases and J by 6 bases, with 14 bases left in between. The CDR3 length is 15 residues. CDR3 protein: CASSQDHTVPNGYTF. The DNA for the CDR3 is TGTGCCAGCAGCCAAGATCATACGGTCCCCAATGGCTACACCTTC.

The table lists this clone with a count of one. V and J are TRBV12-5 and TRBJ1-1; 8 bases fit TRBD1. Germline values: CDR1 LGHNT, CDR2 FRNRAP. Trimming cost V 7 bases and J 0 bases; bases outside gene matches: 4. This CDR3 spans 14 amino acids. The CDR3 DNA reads TGTGCTAGTGACCGGACAGGGATGAACACTGAAGCTTTCTTT. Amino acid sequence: CASDRTGMNTEAFF.

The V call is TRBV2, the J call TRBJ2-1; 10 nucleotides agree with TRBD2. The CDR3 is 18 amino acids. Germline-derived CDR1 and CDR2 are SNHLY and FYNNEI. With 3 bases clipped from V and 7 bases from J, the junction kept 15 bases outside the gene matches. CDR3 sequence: CASSEASGRKAAGNEQFF. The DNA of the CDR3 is TGTGCCAGCAGTGAGGCTAGCGGGAGAAAGGCAGCGGGAAATGAGCAGTTCTTC.